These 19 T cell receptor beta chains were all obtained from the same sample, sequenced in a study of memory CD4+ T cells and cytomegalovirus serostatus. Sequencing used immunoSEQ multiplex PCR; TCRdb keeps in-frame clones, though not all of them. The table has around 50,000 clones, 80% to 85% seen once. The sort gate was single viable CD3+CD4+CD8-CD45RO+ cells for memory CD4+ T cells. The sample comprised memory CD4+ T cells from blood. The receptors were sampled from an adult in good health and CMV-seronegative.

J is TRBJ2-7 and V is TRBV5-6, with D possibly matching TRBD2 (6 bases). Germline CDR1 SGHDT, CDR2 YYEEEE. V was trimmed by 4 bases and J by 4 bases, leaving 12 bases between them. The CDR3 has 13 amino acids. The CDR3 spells CASSPGLKYEQYF. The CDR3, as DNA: TGTGCCAGCAGCCCGGGACTGAAGTACGAGCAGTACTTC.

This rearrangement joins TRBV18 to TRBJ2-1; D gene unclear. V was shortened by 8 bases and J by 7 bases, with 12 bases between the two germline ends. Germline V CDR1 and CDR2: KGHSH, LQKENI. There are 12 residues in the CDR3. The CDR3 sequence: CASQTAENEQFF. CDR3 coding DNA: TGTGCCAGCCAGACGGCGGAGAATGAGCAGTTCTTC.

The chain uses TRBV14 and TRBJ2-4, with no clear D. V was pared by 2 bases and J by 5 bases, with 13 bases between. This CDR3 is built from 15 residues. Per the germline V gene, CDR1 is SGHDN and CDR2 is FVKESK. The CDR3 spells CASSQSAVGQNIQYF. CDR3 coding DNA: TGTGCCAGCAGCCAATCAGCCGTGGGCCAAAACATTCAGTACTTC.

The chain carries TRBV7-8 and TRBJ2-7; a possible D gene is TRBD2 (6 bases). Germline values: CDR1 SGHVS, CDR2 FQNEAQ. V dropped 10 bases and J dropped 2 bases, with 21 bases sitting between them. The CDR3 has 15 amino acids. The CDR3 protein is CATYKVEGRTYEQYF. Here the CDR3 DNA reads TGTGCCACCTATAAAGTGGAGGGGCGAACCTACGAGCAGTACTTC.

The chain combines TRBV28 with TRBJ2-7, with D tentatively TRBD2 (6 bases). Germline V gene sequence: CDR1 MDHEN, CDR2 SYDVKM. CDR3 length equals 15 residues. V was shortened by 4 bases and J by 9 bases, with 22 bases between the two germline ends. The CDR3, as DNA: TGTGCCAGCAGTTCCTCCCATCGGGGACTCTTAGTGCAGTACTTC. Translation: CASSSSHRGLLVQYF.

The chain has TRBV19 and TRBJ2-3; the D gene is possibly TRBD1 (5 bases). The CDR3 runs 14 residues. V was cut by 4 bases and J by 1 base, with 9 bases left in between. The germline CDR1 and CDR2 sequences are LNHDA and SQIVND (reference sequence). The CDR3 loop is CASSTRARTDTQYF. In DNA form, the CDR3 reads TGTGCCAGTAGTACCAGGGCGCGCACAGATACGCAGTATTTT.

CDR3 DNA sequence: TGTGCCAGCAGCCCATCGGGACAGACTTACTACGAGCAGTACTTC. This gives the protein CASSPSGQTYYEQYF. The chain joins TRBV5-8 to TRBJ2-7; 7 positions agree with TRBD1. V was clipped by 4 bases and J by 3 bases; unmatched bases: 10. This CDR3 spans 15 amino acids. The germline V gene has CDR1 SGHTS and CDR2 YDEGEE. Looking up the rest from reference TRBV5-8 and TRBJ2-7 gives the full variable domain: EAGVTQSPTHLIKTRGQQATLRCSPISGHTSVYWYQQALGLGLQFLLWYDEGEERNRGNFPPRFSGRQFPNYSSELNVNALELEDSALYLCASSPSGQTYYEQYFGPGTRLTVT.

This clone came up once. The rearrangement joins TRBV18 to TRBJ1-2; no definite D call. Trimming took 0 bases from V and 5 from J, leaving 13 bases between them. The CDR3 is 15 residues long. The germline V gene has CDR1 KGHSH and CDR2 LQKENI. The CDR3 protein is CASSPPSERRYGYTF. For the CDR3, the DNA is TGTGCCAGCTCACCACCAAGTGAAAGAAGGTATGGCTACACCTTC. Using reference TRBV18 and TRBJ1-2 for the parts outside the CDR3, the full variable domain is NAGVMQNPRHLVRRRGQEARLRCSPMKGHSHVYWYRQLPEEGLKFMVYLQKENIIDESGMPKERFSAEFPKEGPSILRIQQVVRGDSAAYFCASSPPSERRYGYTFGSGTRLTVV.

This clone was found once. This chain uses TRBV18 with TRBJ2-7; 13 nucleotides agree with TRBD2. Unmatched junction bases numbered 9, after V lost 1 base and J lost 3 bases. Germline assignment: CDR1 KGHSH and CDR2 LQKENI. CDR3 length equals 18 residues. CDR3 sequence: CASSPRSGTSGMGYEQYF. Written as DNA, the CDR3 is TGTGCCAGCTCACCACGCTCCGGGACTAGCGGGATGGGCTACGAGCAGTACTTC.

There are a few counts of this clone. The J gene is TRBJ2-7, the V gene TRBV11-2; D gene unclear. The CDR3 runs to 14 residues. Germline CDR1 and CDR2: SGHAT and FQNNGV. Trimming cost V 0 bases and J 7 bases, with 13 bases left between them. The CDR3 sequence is CASSLEHSLREQYF. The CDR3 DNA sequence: TGTGCCAGCAGCTTAGAACACTCTTTGAGGGAGCAGTACTTC.

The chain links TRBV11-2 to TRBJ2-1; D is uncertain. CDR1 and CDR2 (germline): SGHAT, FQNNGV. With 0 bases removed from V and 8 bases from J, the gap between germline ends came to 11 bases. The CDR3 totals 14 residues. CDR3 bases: TGTGCCAGCAGCTTAGACAGGATAAGTGATGAGCAGTTCTTC. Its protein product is CASSLDRISDEQFF. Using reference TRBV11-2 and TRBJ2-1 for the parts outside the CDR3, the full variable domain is EAGVAQSPRYKIIEKRQSVAFWCNPISGHATLYWYQQILGQGPKLLIQFQNNGVVDDSQLPKDRFSAERLKGVDSTLKIQPAKLEDSAVYLCASSLDRISDEQFFGPGTRLTVL.

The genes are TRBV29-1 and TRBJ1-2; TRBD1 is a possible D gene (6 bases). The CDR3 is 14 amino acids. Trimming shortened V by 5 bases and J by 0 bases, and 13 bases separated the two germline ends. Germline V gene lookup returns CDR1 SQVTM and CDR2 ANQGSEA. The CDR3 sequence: CSVSPGTTNYGYTF. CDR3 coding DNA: TGCAGCGTTAGCCCCGGGACAACTAACTATGGCTACACCTTC.

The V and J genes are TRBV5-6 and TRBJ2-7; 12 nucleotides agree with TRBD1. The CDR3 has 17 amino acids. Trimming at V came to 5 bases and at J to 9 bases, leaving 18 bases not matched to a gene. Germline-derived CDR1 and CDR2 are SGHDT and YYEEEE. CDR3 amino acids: CASSLFESGQGARGQYF. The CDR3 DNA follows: TGTGCCAGCAGTCTGTTTGAATCGGGACAGGGGGCTCGTGGGCAGTACTTC.

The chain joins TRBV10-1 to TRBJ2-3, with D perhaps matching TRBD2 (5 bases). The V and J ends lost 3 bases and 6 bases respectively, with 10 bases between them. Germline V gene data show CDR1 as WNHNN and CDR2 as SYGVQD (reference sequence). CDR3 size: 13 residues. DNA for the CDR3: TGCGCCAGCAGTGACGGGATGTCGGATACGCAGTATTTT. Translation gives CASSDGMSDTQYF.

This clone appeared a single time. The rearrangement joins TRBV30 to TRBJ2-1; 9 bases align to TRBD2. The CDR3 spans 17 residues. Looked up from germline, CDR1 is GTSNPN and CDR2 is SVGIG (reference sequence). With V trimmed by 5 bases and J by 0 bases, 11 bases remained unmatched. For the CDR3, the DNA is TGTGCCTGGGGGGGGACTAGCTTTTCTAGCTCCTACAATGAGCAGTTCTTC. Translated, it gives CAWGGTSFSSSYNEQFF.

CDR3 sequence (DNA): TGTGCCAGTAGCGGGGCCGGACTGAACACCGGGGAGCTGTTTTTT. Protein: CASSGAGLNTGELFF. The chain joins TRBV19 to TRBJ2-2; the D call may be TRBD1 or TRBD2 (5 bases each). Trimming removed 6 bases at V and 1 base at J, with 12 bases between. The CDR3 has 15 residues. Germline V lookup: CDR1 LNHDA, CDR2 SQIVND (reference sequence).

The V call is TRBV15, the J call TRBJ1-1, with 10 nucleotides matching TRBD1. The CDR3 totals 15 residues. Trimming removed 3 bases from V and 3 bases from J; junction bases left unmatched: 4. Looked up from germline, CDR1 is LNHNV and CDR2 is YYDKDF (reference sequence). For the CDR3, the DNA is TGTGCCACCAGCAGGGAGGACAGGGGGGACACTGAAGCTTTCTTT. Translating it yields CATSREDRGDTEAFF. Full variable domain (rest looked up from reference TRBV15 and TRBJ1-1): DAMVIQNPRYQVTQFGKPVTLSCSQTLNHNVMYWYQQKSSQAPKLLFHYYDKDFNNEADTPDNFQSRRPNTSFCFLDIRSPGLGDTAMYLCATSREDRGDTEAFFGQGTRLTVV.

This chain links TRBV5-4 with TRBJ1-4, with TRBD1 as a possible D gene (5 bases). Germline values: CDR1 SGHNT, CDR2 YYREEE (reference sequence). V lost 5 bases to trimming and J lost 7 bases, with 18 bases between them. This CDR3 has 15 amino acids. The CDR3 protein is CASSVAAGLSEKLFF. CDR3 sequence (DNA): TGTGCCAGCAGTGTCGCTGCAGGGCTAAGTGAAAAACTGTTTTTT.

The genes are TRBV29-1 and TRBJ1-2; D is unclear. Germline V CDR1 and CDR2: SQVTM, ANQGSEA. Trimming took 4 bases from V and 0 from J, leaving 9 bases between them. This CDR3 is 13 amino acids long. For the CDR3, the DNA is TGCAGCGTTGGGACCGATCCTAACTATGGCTACACCTTC. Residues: CSVGTDPNYGYTF.